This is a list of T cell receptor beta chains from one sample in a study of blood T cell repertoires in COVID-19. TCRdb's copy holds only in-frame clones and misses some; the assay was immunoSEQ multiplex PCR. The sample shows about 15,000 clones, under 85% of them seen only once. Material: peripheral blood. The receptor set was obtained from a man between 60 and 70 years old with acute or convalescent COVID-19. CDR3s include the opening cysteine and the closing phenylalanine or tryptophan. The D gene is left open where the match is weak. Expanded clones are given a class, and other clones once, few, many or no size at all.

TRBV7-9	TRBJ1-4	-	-	TGTGCCAGCAGCTTAGGAGGGGGTTCTAATGAAAAACTGTTTTTT	CASSLGGGSNEKLFF
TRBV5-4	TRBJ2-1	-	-	TGTGCCAGCAGCTTTCGGGGGAATGAGCAGTTCTTC	CASSFRGNEQFF
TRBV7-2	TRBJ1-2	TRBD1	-	TGTGCCAGCAGCTTTAGGACAGGGCACTCCGATGGCTACACCTTC	CASSFRTGHSDGYTF
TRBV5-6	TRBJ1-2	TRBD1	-	TGTGCCAGCAGAAGGCAGGGGGCGGATGGCTACACCTTC	CASRRQGADGYTF
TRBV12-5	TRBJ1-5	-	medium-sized	TGTGCTAGTGGTTTAGAGGGAAATCAGCCCCAGCATTTT	CASGLEGNQPQHF
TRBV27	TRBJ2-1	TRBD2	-	TGTGCCAGCAGTTTATTGGCTAGCGGGAGTGGCAATGAGCAGTTCTTC	CASSLLASGSGNEQFF
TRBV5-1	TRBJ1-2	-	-	TGCGCCAGCAGCTTGGGCGAAATTTATGGCTACACCTTC	CASSLGEIYGYTF
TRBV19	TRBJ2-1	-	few	TGTGCCAGTAGTTTAAGGCGACTAGATGAGCAGTTCTTC	CASSLRRLDEQFF
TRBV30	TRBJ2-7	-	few	TGTGCCGGTCGGGACTTTAGCTCCTACGAGCAGTACTTC	CAGRDFSSYEQYF
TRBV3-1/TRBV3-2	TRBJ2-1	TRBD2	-	TGTGCCAGCAGCCTCAGGCCGGGACTAGCTACTTACAATGAGCAGTTCTTC	CASSLRPGLATYNEQFF
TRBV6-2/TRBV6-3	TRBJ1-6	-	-	TGTGCCAGCAGTTACGGCAGGGTGGAGCCACCCCTCCACTTT	CASSYGRVEPPLHF
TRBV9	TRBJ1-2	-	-	TGTGCCAGCAGCCCTTTCGACGGAGGTCATGGCTACACCTTC	CASSPFDGGHGYTF
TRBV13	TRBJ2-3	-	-	TGTGCCAGCAGCTTATCGGGGGAGCTAGATACGCAGTATTTT	CASSLSGELDTQYF
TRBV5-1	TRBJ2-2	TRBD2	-	TGCGCCAGCAGCCATGCTACTAGCGGCGCGAACACCGGGGAGCTGTTTTTT	CASSHATSGANTGELFF
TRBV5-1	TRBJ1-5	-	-	TGCGCCAGCAGCTTGGGGCAGGGGTCTGGTCAGCCCCAGCATTTT	CASSLGQGSGQPQHF
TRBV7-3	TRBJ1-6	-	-	TGTGCCAGCAGCGTCACAGGACCGGATAATTCACCCCTCCACTTT	CASSVTGPDNSPLHF
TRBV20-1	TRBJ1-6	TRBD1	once	TGCAGTGCTAGTCAGATGGGGACAGAGAATTCACCCCTCCACTTT	CSASQMGTENSPLHF
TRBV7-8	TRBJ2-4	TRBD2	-	TGTGCCAGCAGCTTAGTGACTAGCGGGAGCGGAAGGAACATTCAGTACTTC	CASSLVTSGSGRNIQYF
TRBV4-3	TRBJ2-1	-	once	TGCGCCAGCAGCCTTCTTACAACATTTTCCTACAATGAGCAGTTCTTC	CASSLLTTFSYNEQFF
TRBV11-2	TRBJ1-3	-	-	TGTGCCAGCAGCTTAGGGGCAGGCAGAAACACCATATATTTT	CASSLGAGRNTIYF
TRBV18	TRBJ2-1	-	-	TGTGCCAGCTCACACAAGCCTGCGCGCCGGGACAATGAGCAGTTCTTC	CASSHKPARRDNEQFF
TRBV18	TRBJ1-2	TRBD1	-	TGTGCCAGCTCACCAACCCGACAGGGGACTAACTATGGCTACACCTTC	CASSPTRQGTNYGYTF
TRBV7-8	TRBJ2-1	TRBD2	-	TGTGCCAGCAGCGGACAAGGGACTAGCGGGACGTACAATGAGCAGTTCTTC	CASSGQGTSGTYNEQFF
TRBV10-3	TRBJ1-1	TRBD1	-	TGTGCCAGCCGGGACAGGGGGCGGGAGAACACTGAAGCTTTCTTT	CASRDRGRENTEAFF